The next 16 T cell receptor beta chains were all read from a single sample in a study of T-cell reconstitution after alpha-beta-depleted transplantation in children. The library targeted TCRbeta and was prepared with unique molecular identifiers. Each CDR3 protein gets one entry after TCRdb re-called the PCR reads with MiXCR. The table includes 200,000 to 250,000 distinct CDR3 sequences, 8.5% to 10% detected once. This material consisted of PBMCs from the stem cell graft donor, taken from the stem cell graft. These receptor sequences come from a human donor who donated a stem cell graft to a child with acute lymphoblastic leukemia.

The genes are TRBV7-6 and TRBJ1-1; 7 bases line up with TRBD1. V gave up 5 bases and J gave up 4 bases; unmatched junction bases: 7. The CDR3 runs to 14 residues. Germline values: CDR1 SGHVS, CDR2 FNYEAQ. CDR3 nucleotide sequence: TGTGCCAGCAGCCAAAAATCAGGGGGCACTGAAGCTTTCTTT. This translates into CASSQKSGGTEAFF. Full variable domain (outside the CDR3, taken from reference TRBV7-6 and TRBJ1-1): GAGVSQSPRYKVTKRGQDVALRCDPISGHVSLYWYRQALGQGPEFLTYFNYEAQQDKSGLPNDRFSAERPEGSISTLTIQRTEQRDSAMYRCASSQKSGGTEAFFGQGTRLTVV.

The chain uses TRBV4-3 and TRBJ1-1; D ambiguous. Germline lookup yields CDR1 LGHNA and CDR2 YSLEER. V gave up 4 bases and J gave up 0 bases, with 12 bases separating them. CDR3 length: 15 amino acids. Written as DNA, the CDR3 is TGCGCCAGCAGCCTCGAGGGCGGAATGAACACTGAAGCTTTCTTT. It codes for CASSLEGGMNTEAFF.

This chain links TRBV15 with TRBJ2-5, with D perhaps TRBD1 (6 bases). The ends were cut back, 6 bases at V and 1 base at J, with 12 bases in the middle. There are 14 residues in the CDR3. Germline V gives CDR1 LNHNV, CDR2 YYDKDF (reference sequence). The CDR3 region has the DNA TGTGCCACCAGGAGGGGGACGGTCCAAGAGACCCAGTACTTC. Its protein product is CATRRGTVQETQYF.

This clonotype was recorded many times. The chain combines TRBV10-3 with TRBJ1-3; D gene ambiguous. Germline assignment: CDR1 ENHRY and CDR2 SYGVKD. V was cut by 0 bases and J by 0 bases, with 12 bases left in between. The CDR3 is made up of 17 amino acids. The CDR3 nucleotides are TGTGCCATCAGTGAGTCGTCTCTCGGTATCTCTGGAAACACCATATATTTT. It translates to CAISESSLGISGNTIYF.

The sample holds many counts of this clonotype. V gene TRBV27 combines with J gene TRBJ1-1; weak D call: TRBD1 (5 bases). The V end was cut by 7 bases, the J end by 2 bases, with 17 bases between. CDR1 MNHEY and CDR2 SMNVEV come from the germline V gene (reference sequence). The CDR3 runs 15 residues. In DNA, the CDR3 is TGTGCCAGCACCGCTGACAGAAATTCTAACACTGAAGCTTTCTTT. Protein product: CASTADRNSNTEAFF.

In its sample, this clonotype was seen many times. V gene TRBV20-1 combines with J gene TRBJ1-2; 7 bases map to TRBD1. The CDR3 sequence is 12 residues long. Germline V CDR1 and CDR2: DFQATT, SNEGSKA (reference sequence). This CDR3 is CRGGGGDYGYTF. Here the CDR3 DNA reads TGCAGAGGGGGAGGGGGCGACTATGGCTACACCTTC.

This clonotype was observed a handful of times. The J gene is TRBJ1-1, the V gene TRBV5-1; 10 nucleotides align to TRBD1. The CDR3 is made up of 15 amino acids. V lost 3 bases to trimming and J lost 3 bases; unmatched junction nucleotides: 5. Germline V gene sequence: CDR1 SGHRS, CDR2 YFSETQ. CDR3 coding DNA: TGCGCCAGCAGCTACACTGGGACAGGGGACACTGAAGCTTTCTTT. Its protein product is CASSYTGTGDTEAFF.

This clonotype has ten or more counts. The chain recombines TRBV29-1 with TRBJ2-3, with no clear D. The CDR3 has 12 amino acids. V dropped 4 bases and J dropped 5 bases, with 10 bases sitting between them. CDR1 is SQVTM, CDR2 ANQGSEA, per germline. The CDR3 nucleotides are TGCAGCGTTGCTACGGACCTAGATACGCAGTATTTT. Protein product: CSVATDLDTQYF.

The rearrangement joins TRBV29-1 to TRBJ2-3; weak D call: TRBD1 (5 bases). The ends were cut back, 5 bases at V and 6 bases at J, with 6 bases in the middle. The V gene's germline CDR1 is SQVTM and CDR2 ANQGSEA. CDR3 length: 10 amino acids. The CDR3 bases are TGCAGCGTTCGACAGGATACGCAGTATTTT. It is translated as CSVRQDTQYF.

In this sample, this clonotype turned up many times. This rearrangement joins TRBV6-5 to TRBJ2-1; 9 nucleotides line up with TRBD2. Germline trimming cut 2 bases from V and 5 bases from J; bases unmatched to any gene: 4. The CDR3 runs to 15 residues. Germline V lookup: CDR1 MNHEY, CDR2 SVGAGI. The DNA for the CDR3 is TGTGCCAGCAGTTACGCGGGGGGGCCGAACAATGAGCAGTTCTTC. Amino acids: CASSYAGGPNNEQFF.

This clonotype was observed a handful of times. J is TRBJ1-1 and V is TRBV14, with D maybe TRBD1 (6 bases). Germline CDR1 and CDR2: SGHDN and FVKESK. This CDR3 is 16 amino acids long. Trimming left V 3 bases short and J 1 base short, with 15 bases between. DNA of the CDR3: TGTGCCAGCAGCCAGAAGTCGGGACATTGGAACACTGAAGCTTTCTTT. Residues: CASSQKSGHWNTEAFF.

The V gene is TRBV30, the J gene TRBJ2-1; 15 bases map to TRBD2. V lost 2 bases to trimming and J lost 4 bases; unmatched junction nucleotides: 9. Germline V gene data show CDR1 as GTSNPN and CDR2 as SVGIG (reference sequence). The CDR3 covers 18 residues. DNA for the CDR3: TGTGCCTGGAGTCCGGGACTAGCGGGGGGCATAAAATACAATGAGCAGTTCTTC. Translated: CAWSPGLAGGIKYNEQFF. The full variable domain, in which reference TRBV30 and TRBJ2-1 provide the parts outside the CDR3, is SQTIHQWPATLVQPVGSPLSLECTVEGTSNPNLYWYRQAAGRGLQLLFYSVGIGQISSEVPQNLSASRPQDRQFILSSKKLLLSDSGFYLCAWSPGLAGGIKYNEQFFGPGTRLTVL.

As DNA, the CDR3 is TGTGCCAGCAGCTTCTCCCGTGGCTACGGGGATAATTCACCCCTCCACTTT. It translates to CASSFSRGYGDNSPLHF. The gene calls are TRBV11-2 and TRBJ1-6; no reliable D call. The CDR3 sequence is 17 residues long. The ends were cut back, 3 bases at V and 5 bases at J, with 17 bases in the middle. Germline values: CDR1 SGHAT, CDR2 FQNNGV.

A few counts support this clonotype. The J gene is TRBJ1-5, the V gene TRBV20-1, with 8 bases fitting TRBD1. The germline CDR1 and CDR2 sequences are DFQATT and SNEGSKA (reference sequence). This CDR3 is 14 amino acids long. Trimming cost V 5 bases and J 2 bases; bases outside gene matches: 5. The CDR3 nucleotides read TGCAGTGCTGCCGGGACAGGTCGCAATCAGCCCCAGCATTTT. Translated: CSAAGTGRNQPQHF.

This chain uses TRBV5-1 with TRBJ2-2; D remains unclear. The germline V gene has CDR1 SGHRS and CDR2 YFSETQ. This CDR3 spans 15 amino acids. The V end lost 0 bases, the J end lost 4 bases, and 10 bases lay between the germline ends. CDR3 loop: CASSLGSVSTGELFF. CDR3 DNA: TGCGCCAGCAGCTTGGGGTCAGTGAGCACCGGGGAGCTGTTTTTT.

This clonotype was counted many times. This chain joins TRBV20-1 and TRBJ2-5, with 9 bases aligning to TRBD2. Unmatched junction bases numbered 4, after V lost 1 base and J lost 1 base. The CDR3 covers 15 residues. Germline V lookup: CDR1 DFQATT, CDR2 SNEGSKA (reference sequence). The CDR3 protein is CSARGLAGLQETQYF. In DNA form, the CDR3 reads TGCAGTGCTAGAGGGCTAGCGGGGCTCCAAGAGACCCAGTACTTC.